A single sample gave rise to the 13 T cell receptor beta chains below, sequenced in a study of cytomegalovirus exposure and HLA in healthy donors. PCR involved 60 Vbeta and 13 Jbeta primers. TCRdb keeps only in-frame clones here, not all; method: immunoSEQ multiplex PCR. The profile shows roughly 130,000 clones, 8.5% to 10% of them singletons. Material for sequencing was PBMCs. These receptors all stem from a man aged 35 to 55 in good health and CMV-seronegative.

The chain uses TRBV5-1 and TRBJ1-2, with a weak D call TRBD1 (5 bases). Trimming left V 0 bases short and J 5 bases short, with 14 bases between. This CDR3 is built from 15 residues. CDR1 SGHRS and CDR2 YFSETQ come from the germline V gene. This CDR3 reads CASSLAGGDWYGYTF. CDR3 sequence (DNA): TGCGCCAGCAGCTTGGCGGGTGGGGACTGGTATGGCTACACCTTC.

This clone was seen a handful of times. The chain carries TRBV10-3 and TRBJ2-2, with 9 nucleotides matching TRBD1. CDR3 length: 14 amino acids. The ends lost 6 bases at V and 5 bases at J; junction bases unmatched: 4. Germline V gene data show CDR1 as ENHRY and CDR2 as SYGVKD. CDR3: CAISTGGLTGELFF. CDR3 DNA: TGTGCCATCAGCACAGGGGGCTTAACCGGGGAGCTGTTTTTT.

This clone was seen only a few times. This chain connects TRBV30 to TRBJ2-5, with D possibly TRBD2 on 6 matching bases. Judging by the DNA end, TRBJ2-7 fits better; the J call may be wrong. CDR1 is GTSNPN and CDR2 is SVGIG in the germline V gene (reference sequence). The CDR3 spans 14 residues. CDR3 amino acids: CACGGVLTTYEQYF. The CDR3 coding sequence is TGTGCCTGTGGAGGGGTCCTAACCACCTACGAGCAGTACTTC.

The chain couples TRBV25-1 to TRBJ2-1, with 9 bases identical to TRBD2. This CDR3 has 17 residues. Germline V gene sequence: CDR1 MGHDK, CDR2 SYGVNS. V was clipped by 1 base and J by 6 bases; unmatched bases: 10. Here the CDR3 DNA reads TGTGCCAGCAGTGAATTTTTTTCGCGGGGGGGCCCCAATGAGCAGTTCTTC. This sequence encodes CASSEFFSRGGPNEQFF.

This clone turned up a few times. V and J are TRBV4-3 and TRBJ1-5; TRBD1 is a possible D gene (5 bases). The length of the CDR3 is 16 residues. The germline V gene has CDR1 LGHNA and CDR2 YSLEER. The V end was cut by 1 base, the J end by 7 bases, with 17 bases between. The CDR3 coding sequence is TGCGCCAGCAGCCAAGCGTTCCTGACAGTAGCACAGCCCCAGCATTTT. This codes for CASSQAFLTVAQPQHF.

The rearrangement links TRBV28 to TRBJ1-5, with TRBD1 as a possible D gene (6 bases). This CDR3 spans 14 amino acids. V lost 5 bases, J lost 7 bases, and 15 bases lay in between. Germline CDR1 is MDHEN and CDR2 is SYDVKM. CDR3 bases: TGTGCCAGCAGTCCCGGGGAGAGGGGGCAGCCCCAGCATTTT. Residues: CASSPGERGQPQHF.

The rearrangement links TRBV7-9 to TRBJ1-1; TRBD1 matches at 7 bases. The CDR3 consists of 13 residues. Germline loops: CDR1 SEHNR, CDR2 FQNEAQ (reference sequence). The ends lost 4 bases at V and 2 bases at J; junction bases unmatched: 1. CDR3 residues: CASSWDRNTEAFF. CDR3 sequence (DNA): TGTGCCAGCAGCTGGGACAGAAACACTGAAGCTTTCTTT.

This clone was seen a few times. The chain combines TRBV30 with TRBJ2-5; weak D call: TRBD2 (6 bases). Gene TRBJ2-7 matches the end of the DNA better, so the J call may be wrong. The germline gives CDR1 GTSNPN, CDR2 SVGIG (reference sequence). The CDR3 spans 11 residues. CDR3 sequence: CAWRGGYEQYF. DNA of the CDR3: TGTGCCTGGAGAGGAGGGTACGAGCAGTACTTC.

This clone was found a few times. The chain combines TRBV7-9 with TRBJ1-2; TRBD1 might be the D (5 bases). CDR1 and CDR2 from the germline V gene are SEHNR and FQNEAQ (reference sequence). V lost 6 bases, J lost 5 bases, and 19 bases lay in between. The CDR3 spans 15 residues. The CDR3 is CASRPTQAGGYGYTF. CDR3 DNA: TGTGCCAGCAGGCCAACACAGGCCGGGGGTTATGGCTACACCTTC.

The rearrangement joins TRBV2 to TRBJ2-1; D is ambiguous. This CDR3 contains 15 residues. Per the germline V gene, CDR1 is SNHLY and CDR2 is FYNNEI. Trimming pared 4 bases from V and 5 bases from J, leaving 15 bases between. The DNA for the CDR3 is TGTGCCAGCAGTGCAGCACTAAGAAGGCACAATGAGCAGTTCTTC. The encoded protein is CASSAALRRHNEQFF.

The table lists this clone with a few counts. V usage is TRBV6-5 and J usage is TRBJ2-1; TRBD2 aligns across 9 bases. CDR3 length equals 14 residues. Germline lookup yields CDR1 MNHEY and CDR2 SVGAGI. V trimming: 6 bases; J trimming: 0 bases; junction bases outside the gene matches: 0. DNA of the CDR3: TGTGCCAGCAGAGCGGGGGGCTCCTACAATGAGCAGTTCTTC. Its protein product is CASRAGGSYNEQFF.

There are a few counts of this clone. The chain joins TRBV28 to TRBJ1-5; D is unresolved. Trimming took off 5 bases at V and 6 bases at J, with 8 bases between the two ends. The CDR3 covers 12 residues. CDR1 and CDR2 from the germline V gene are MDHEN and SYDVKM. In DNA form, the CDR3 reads TGTGCCAGCAGTGAACATGGTCAGCCCCAGCATTTT. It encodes CASSEHGQPQHF. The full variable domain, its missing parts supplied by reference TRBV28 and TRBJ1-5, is DVKVTQSSRYLVKRTGEKVFLECVQDMDHENMFWYRQDPGLGLRLIYFSYDVKMKEKGDIPEGYSVSREKKERFSLILESASTNQTSMYLCASSEHGQPQHFGDGTRLSIL.

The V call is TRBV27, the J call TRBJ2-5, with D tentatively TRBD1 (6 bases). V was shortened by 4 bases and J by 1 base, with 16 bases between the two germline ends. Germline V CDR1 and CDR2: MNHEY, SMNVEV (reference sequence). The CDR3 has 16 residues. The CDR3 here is CASSSLDGGPQETQYF. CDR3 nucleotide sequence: TGTGCCAGCAGTTCCCTGGATGGGGGCCCCCAAGAGACCCAGTACTTC.